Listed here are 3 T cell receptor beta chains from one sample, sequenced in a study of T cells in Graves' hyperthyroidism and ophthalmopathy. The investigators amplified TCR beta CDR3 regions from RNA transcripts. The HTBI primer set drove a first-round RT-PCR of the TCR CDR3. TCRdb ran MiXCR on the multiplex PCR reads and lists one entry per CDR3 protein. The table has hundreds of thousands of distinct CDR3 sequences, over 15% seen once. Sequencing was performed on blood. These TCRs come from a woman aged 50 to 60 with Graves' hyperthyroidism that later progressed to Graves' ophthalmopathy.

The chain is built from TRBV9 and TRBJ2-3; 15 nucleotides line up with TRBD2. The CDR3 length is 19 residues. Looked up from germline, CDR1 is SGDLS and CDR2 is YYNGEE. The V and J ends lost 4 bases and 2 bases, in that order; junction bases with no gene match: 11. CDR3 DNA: TGTGCCAGCAGCCCCCATCCCGGGACTAGCGGGGGGACCACAGATACGCAGTATTTT. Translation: CASSPHPGTSGGTTDTQYF.

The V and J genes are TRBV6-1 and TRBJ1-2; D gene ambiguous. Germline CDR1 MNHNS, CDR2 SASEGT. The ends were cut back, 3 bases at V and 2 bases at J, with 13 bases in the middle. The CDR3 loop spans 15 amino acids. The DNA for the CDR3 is TGTGCCAGCAGTGACCGGTATAAAGCGAACTATGGCTACACCTTC. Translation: CASSDRYKANYGYTF.

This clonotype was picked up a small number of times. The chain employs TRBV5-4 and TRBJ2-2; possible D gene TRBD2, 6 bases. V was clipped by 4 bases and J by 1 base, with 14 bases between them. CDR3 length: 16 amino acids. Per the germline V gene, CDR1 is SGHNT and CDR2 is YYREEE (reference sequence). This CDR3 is CASSPPGDLNTGELFF. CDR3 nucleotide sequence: TGTGCCAGCAGCCCCCCGGGGGACCTGAACACCGGGGAGCTGTTTTTT.